One sample yielded the 20 T cell receptor beta chains listed below, sequenced in a study of blood T cell repertoires in COVID-19. TCRdb's table, derived via immunoSEQ multiplex PCR, lists solely in-frame clones and lacks some. The sample consists of about 63,000 clones, about 86% of them appearing once. Sequenced input: peripheral blood. Receptor source: a human donor in a cohort sampled during active COVID-19.

This clone is medium-sized within its sample. The chain joins TRBV24-1 to TRBJ1-5; D is uncertain. V was cut by 8 bases and J by 4 bases, with 11 bases left in between. In germline, CDR1 is KGHDR, CDR2 SFDVKD. The CDR3 consists of 13 residues. The CDR3, as DNA: TGTGCCACCATGGCGGGGTCGAATCAGCCCCAGCATTTT. It yields the protein CATMAGSNQPQHF.

The chain has TRBV15 and TRBJ2-3, with unresolved D. The V end lost 0 bases, the J end lost 5 bases, and 12 bases lay between the germline ends. This CDR3 has 15 residues. The germline V gene encodes CDR1 LNHNV and CDR2 YYDKDF (reference sequence). CDR3 amino acids: CATSRDPKSLDTQYF. For the CDR3, the DNA is TGTGCCACCAGCAGAGACCCTAAGAGTTTAGATACGCAGTATTTT.

V usage is TRBV5-6 and J usage is TRBJ2-5, with 7 bases identical to TRBD2. The germline gives CDR1 SGHDT, CDR2 YYEEEE. The CDR3 length is 13 residues. The V gene end was trimmed by 3 bases and the J gene end by 5 bases; junction bases not matched to a gene: 4. The DNA of the CDR3 is TGTGCCAGCAGCTGGGGGGAGGGGGAGACCCAGTACTTC. Translation: CASSWGEGETQYF.

The chain couples TRBV7-6 to TRBJ1-2; no clear D gene. Germline V gene data show CDR1 as SGHVS and CDR2 as FNYEAQ. Trimming shortened V by 1 base and J by 4 bases, and 10 bases separated the two germline ends. The CDR3 has 14 amino acids. The chain's CDR3 is CASSLDVSSYGYTF. CDR3 in DNA: TGTGCCAGCAGCTTAGACGTCAGTTCCTATGGCTACACCTTC.

DNA of the CDR3: TGTGCCATCAGTGAAAACATTGGGACTAGCGGGGTTCAAAGCACAGATACGCAGTATTTT. Amino acids: CAISENIGTSGVQSTDTQYF. The chain has TRBV10-3 and TRBJ2-3; TRBD2 matches 13 bases. This CDR3 has 20 amino acids. Germline V CDR1 and CDR2: ENHRY, SYGVKD. V shed 3 bases and J 0 bases; nucleotides not matched to a gene: 12.

V and J are TRBV9 and TRBJ2-1; 10 nucleotides agree with TRBD2. Losses at the gene ends were 3 bases for V and 4 bases for J; bases not matched to a gene: 7. This CDR3 has 16 amino acids. Germline CDR1 is SGDLS and CDR2 is YYNGEE. CDR3 sequence: CASSGIAGGLYNEQFF. CDR3 coding DNA: TGTGCCAGCAGCGGAATAGCGGGAGGCTTATACAATGAGCAGTTCTTC.

The chain links TRBV6-2 or TRBV6-3 to TRBJ2-5; D possibly corresponds to TRBD2 (5 bases). V was clipped by 4 bases and J by 0 bases, with 18 bases between them. CDR1 and CDR2 (germline): MNHEY, SVGEGT. The CDR3 sequence is 17 residues long. The CDR3 nucleotides read TGTGCCAGCAGTTCACTTAGCCTAGCTCCATACCAAGAGACCCAGTACTTC. Its protein is CASSSLSLAPYQETQYF.

This clone appeared a few times. The chain recombines TRBV30 with TRBJ1-2; TRBD1 matches 9 bases. The CDR3 consists of 12 residues. CDR1 is GTSNPN and CDR2 is SVGIG in the germline V gene (reference sequence). The junction had 2 bases not matched to a gene; V was cut back by 2 bases and J by 7 bases. The CDR3 sequence: CAWSRTGAGYTF. The CDR3 bases are TGTGCCTGGAGTAGGACAGGGGCTGGCTACACCTTC.

The rearrangement joins TRBV4-3 to TRBJ1-4, with a weak D call TRBD1 (5 bases). The germline gives CDR1 LGHNA, CDR2 YSLEER. V gave up 4 bases and J gave up 2 bases, with 11 bases separating them. This CDR3 is built from 15 residues. Here the CDR3 reads CASSPSRQTNEKLFF. CDR3 sequence (DNA): TGCGCCAGCAGCCCCAGTCGACAGACTAATGAAAAACTGTTTTTT.

The chain uses TRBV6-5 and TRBJ2-7, with D possibly TRBD1 on 5 matching bases. Per the germline V gene, CDR1 is MNHEY and CDR2 is SVGAGI. This CDR3 has 14 amino acids. The V and J ends lost 4 bases and 3 bases respectively, with 13 bases between them. The CDR3 nucleotides are TGTGCCAGCAGTTTACAGGATCGGATCTACGAGCAGTACTTC. It encodes CASSLQDRIYEQYF.

The CDR3 DNA reads as TGTGCCAGCAGCCGGGACAGAATGAACACTGAAGCTTTCTTT. Its translation: CASSRDRMNTEAFF. The chain recombines TRBV11-2 with TRBJ1-1; 7 bases fit TRBD1. Trimming took 5 bases from V and 0 from J; bases not matched to a gene: 3. In germline, CDR1 is SGHAT, CDR2 FQNNGV. There are 14 residues in the CDR3.

The V call is TRBV7-6, the J call TRBJ2-1; a weak D match, TRBD2 (5 bases). The CDR3 length is 13 residues. Germline CDR1 SGHVS, CDR2 FNYEAQ. Deletions cut 0 bases from V and 9 bases from J, with 9 bases between. The CDR3 DNA follows: TGTGCCAGCAGCTTAGCCCCAAGCGGTGAGCAGTTCTTC. Translation gives CASSLAPSGEQFF.

The CDR3: CASSPPHRGAGELFF. Here the CDR3 DNA reads TGTGCCAGCTCACCACCTCACAGGGGCGCCGGGGAGCTGTTTTTT. This chain connects TRBV18 to TRBJ2-2; 7 bases are shared with TRBD1. CDR1 and CDR2 (germline): KGHSH, LQKENI. Germline trimming cut 0 bases from V and 6 bases from J; bases unmatched to any gene: 4. The CDR3 is made up of 15 amino acids. Complete variable domain (other parts from reference TRBV18 and TRBJ2-2): NAGVMQNPRHLVRRRGQEARLRCSPMKGHSHVYWYRQLPEEGLKFMVYLQKENIIDESGMPKERFSAEFPKEGPSILRIQQVVRGDSAAYFCASSPPHRGAGELFFGEGSRLTVL.

The chain uses TRBV6-5 and TRBJ2-7; possibly TRBD1 for D (5 bases). CDR3 length: 15 residues. Per germline, CDR1 MNHEY and CDR2 SVGAGI. The V and J ends lost 6 bases and 0 bases respectively, with 15 bases between them. The CDR3, as DNA: TGTGCCAGCAGGGTGGGGCGGATGAGCTCCTACGAGCAGTACTTC. Protein: CASRVGRMSSYEQYF.

This rearrangement joins TRBV6-6 to TRBJ2-7; 13 bases map to TRBD2. Germline lookup yields CDR1 MNHNY and CDR2 SVGAGI (reference sequence). The CDR3 covers 15 residues. V shed 7 bases, J shed 2 bases, and the junction held 5 bases outside the gene matches. CDR3 sequence: CASTKGLAGAYEQYF. The DNA of the CDR3 is TGTGCCAGCACCAAAGGACTAGCGGGAGCCTACGAGCAGTACTTC.

The chain is built from TRBV5-5 and TRBJ1-5; D remains unclear. Looked up from germline, CDR1 is SGHKS and CDR2 is YYEKEE (reference sequence). V lost 0 bases and J 0 bases, leaving 7 bases between the germline ends. The CDR3 spans 15 residues. Here the CDR3 DNA reads TGTGCCAGCAGCTTGGGAGTCGGTAGCAATCAGCCCCAGCATTTT. Translated, it gives CASSLGVGSNQPQHF.

The chain combines TRBV5-1 with TRBJ2-5; 7 nucleotides line up with TRBD1. Germline V CDR1 and CDR2: SGHRS, YFSETQ. V was clipped by 7 bases and J by 5 bases; unmatched bases: 11. The CDR3 consists of 14 residues. The CDR3 sequence is CASHRGQGVETQYF. The CDR3 DNA is TGCGCCAGCCATAGGGGCCAGGGGGTGGAGACCCAGTACTTC.

This clone has a count of ten or more. Other DNA sequences in this specimen translate into the identical CDR3. This chain joins TRBV7-3 and TRBJ2-1; 8 bases fit TRBD2. V trimming: 3 bases; J trimming: 7 bases; junction bases outside the gene matches: 8. The CDR3 spans 15 residues. Per germline, CDR1 SGHTA and CDR2 FQGTGA. In DNA form, the CDR3 reads TGTGCCAGCAGCTTGGGTGCGGGGGGCCGAAATGAGCAGTTCTTC. Translating it yields CASSLGAGGRNEQFF.

V gene TRBV4-1 combines with J gene TRBJ2-2, with 7 bases fitting TRBD2. The CDR3 is made up of 16 amino acids. The germline CDR1 and CDR2 sequences are MGHRA and YSYEKL. V shed 2 bases, J shed 4 bases, and the junction held 7 bases outside the gene matches. The CDR3 region has the DNA TGCGCCAGCAGCCAAATGAGCGGGGTTTCCACCGGGGAGCTGTTTTTT. This translates into CASSQMSGVSTGELFF.

This chain links TRBV6-5 with TRBJ1-6; 7 bases are a match to TRBD1. The trim removed 5 bases at V and 5 bases at J, leaving 6 bases unmatched. The germline V gene has CDR1 MNHEY and CDR2 SVGAGI. The CDR3 runs to 15 residues. CDR3 coding DNA: TGTGCCAGCAGTCGACGGGACAGCGATAATTCACCCCTCCACTTT. This translates into CASSRRDSDNSPLHF.